One and the same sample provided the 14 T cell receptor beta chains below, sequenced in a study of blood T cell repertoires in COVID-19. Clones were sequenced by immunoSEQ multiplex PCR, and TCRdb holds only the in-frame ones, with some missing. In the table there are around 400,000 clones, about 88% of which are singletons. The specimen was PBMCs or T cells enriched from blood (not recorded which). These receptor sequences come from a woman aged 18-29 years who had been exposed to COVID-19.

In its sample, this clone was seen a few times. The chain carries TRBV28 and TRBJ1-2; D uncertain. V lost 7 bases, J lost 5 bases, and 11 bases lay in between. The germline CDR1 and CDR2 sequences are MDHEN and SYDVKM. CDR3 size: 12 residues. The CDR3 nucleotides are TGTGCCAGCACCTCCGAGGTGTATGGCTACACCTTC. Residues: CASTSEVYGYTF.

V usage is TRBV27 and J usage is TRBJ1-4; TRBD1 matches at 10 bases. The CDR3 is made up of 14 amino acids. Unmatched junction bases numbered 11, after V lost 8 bases and J lost 11 bases. Germline V lookup: CDR1 MNHEY, CDR2 SMNVEV (reference sequence). The chain's CDR3 is CASSTGTGVGKLFF. Here the CDR3 DNA reads TGTGCCAGCTCAACCGGGACAGGGGTGGGGAAACTGTTTTTT.

This rearrangement joins TRBV11-2 to TRBJ2-7, with TRBD1 as a possible D gene (6 bases). Trimming shortened V by 1 base and J by 2 bases, and 9 bases separated the two germline ends. The CDR3 contains 14 residues. From germline, CDR1 is SGHAT and CDR2 FQNNGV. The chain's CDR3 is CASSLVDRPYEQYF. CDR3 coding DNA: TGTGCCAGCAGCTTAGTGGACAGACCCTACGAGCAGTACTTC.

The chain recombines TRBV7-9 with TRBJ2-7; 7 bases match TRBD1. The CDR3 length is 15 residues. Germline V gene data show CDR1 as SEHNR and CDR2 as FQNEAQ (reference sequence). V shed 5 bases and J 6 bases; nucleotides not matched to a gene: 13. CDR3 bases: TGTGCCAGCAGCCCCCTTGACAGGGTTTTCTCCGAGCAGTACTTC. Residues: CASSPLDRVFSEQYF.

This chain connects TRBV7-2 to TRBJ1-2, with D tentatively TRBD1 (6 bases). Germline V CDR1 and CDR2: SGHTA, FQGNSA. This CDR3 contains 13 residues. The ends were cut back, 4 bases at V and 4 bases at J, with 10 bases in the middle. For the CDR3, the DNA is TGTGCCAGCAGCTCACAGGGCCCCTATGGCTACACCTTC. Its translation: CASSSQGPYGYTF.

V is TRBV5-4 and J is TRBJ2-7; 12 bases are shared with TRBD1. The CDR3 contains 15 residues. Germline V gives CDR1 SGHNT, CDR2 YYREEE (reference sequence). Losses at the gene ends were 4 bases for V and 7 bases for J; bases not matched to a gene: 9. CDR3 sequence (DNA): TGTGCCAGCAGCCACCCGGGACAGGGGGCAGGGGAGCAGTACTTC. It codes for CASSHPGQGAGEQYF. Variable domain in full (rest from reference TRBV5-4 and TRBJ2-7): ETGVTQSPTHLIKTRGQQVTLRCSSQSGHNTVSWYQQALGQGPQFIFQYYREEENGRGNFPPRFSGLQFPNYSSELNVNALELDDSALYLCASSHPGQGAGEQYFGPGTRLTVT.

The chain couples TRBV28 to TRBJ2-7; 8 bases fit TRBD1. Germline CDR1 reads MDHEN; CDR2 reads SYDVKM. This CDR3 comprises 15 residues. Trimming cost V 0 bases and J 3 bases; bases outside gene matches: 4. CDR3 in DNA: TGTGCCAGCAGTTTATGGACAGGGGATAACTACGAGCAGTACTTC. This gives the protein CASSLWTGDNYEQYF. Based on the CDR3 plus reference TRBV28 and TRBJ2-7, the full variable domain is DVKVTQSSRYLVKRTGEKVFLECVQDMDHENMFWYRQDPGLGLRLIYFSYDVKMKEKGDIPEGYSVSREKKERFSLILESASTNQTSMYLCASSLWTGDNYEQYFGPGTRLTVT.

The chain has TRBV27 and TRBJ2-5; D not certain. Looked up from germline, CDR1 is MNHEY and CDR2 is SMNVEV (reference sequence). V was trimmed by 8 bases and J by 2 bases, leaving 12 bases between them. The CDR3 extends over 13 amino acids. The CDR3 region has the DNA TGTGCCAGCCGAGGTGCTAATCAAGAGACCCAGTACTTC. Amino acids: CASRGANQETQYF.

The rearrangement uses TRBV6-5 and TRBJ1-2, with D maybe TRBD1 (6 bases). V was shortened by 5 bases and J by 6 bases, with 13 bases between the two germline ends. Germline values: CDR1 MNHEY, CDR2 SVGAGI. CDR3 size: 13 residues. CDR3: CASSREYRDGYTF. CDR3 sequence (DNA): TGTGCCAGCAGTAGAGAGTACAGGGATGGCTACACCTTC.

The chain couples TRBV29-1 to TRBJ2-5; perhaps TRBD2 as D (6 bases). Deletions cut 2 bases from V and 4 bases from J, with 11 bases between. The CDR3 extends over 13 amino acids. Germline CDR1 SQVTM, CDR2 ANQGSEA. The CDR3 sequence is CSVEPLAGETQYF. The CDR3 coding sequence is TGCAGCGTTGAACCACTAGCTGGAGAGACCCAGTACTTC.

The V and J genes are TRBV12-3 or TRBV12-4 and TRBJ2-5; maybe TRBD2 (5 bases). V lost 6 bases to trimming and J lost 1 base, with 6 bases between them. This CDR3 region has 12 residues. The CDR3 coding sequence is TGTGCCAGCAGGGACTTCCAAGAGACCCAGTACTTC. Its protein product is CASRDFQETQYF.

The genes are TRBV5-1 and TRBJ2-7; 7 bases are shared with TRBD2. Germline V lookup: CDR1 SGHRS, CDR2 YFSETQ. The CDR3 spans 14 residues. V was clipped by 4 bases and J by 5 bases; unmatched bases: 9. This chain's CDR3 is CASSPGGGTNEQYF. CDR3 bases: TGCGCCAGCAGCCCTGGGGGGGGGACCAACGAGCAGTACTTC.

This rearrangement joins TRBV27 to TRBJ1-6; TRBD1 matches at 10 bases. Germline loops: CDR1 MNHEY, CDR2 SMNVEV (reference sequence). Trimming at V came to 5 bases and at J to 10 bases, leaving 2 bases not matched to a gene. This CDR3 comprises 13 residues. CDR3 nucleotide sequence: TGTGCCAGCAGTCGGGACAGGGGATCACCCCTCCACTTT. This translates into CASSRDRGSPLHF.

This rearrangement joins TRBV28 to TRBJ2-7, with D possibly TRBD1 on 5 matching bases. CDR3 size: 13 residues. Looked up from germline, CDR1 is MDHEN and CDR2 is SYDVKM. The V end lost 7 bases, the J end lost 4 bases, and 14 bases lay between the germline ends. CDR3 DNA: TGTGCCAGCAAGGGGCCAGCCAGGTACGAGCAGTACTTC. Translation: CASKGPARYEQYF.